A single sample gave rise to the 10 T cell receptor beta chains below, sequenced in a study of blood T cells in healthy people across ages. Combining a sample-barcoded 5' primer with a J-beta primer mix, a second PCR ran for 7 to 11 cycles. TCRdb passed the 5' RACE reads through MiXCR, listing each CDR3 protein once. The sample shows roughly 1.5 million distinct CDR3 sequences, roughly 43% of them seen only once. The sequenced sample was blood. Every receptor here comes from a woman aged 18-30 years in good health.

Only a few counts were recorded for this clonotype. The CDR3 coding sequence is TGCAGCGTTTTGAAGACCACAGATACGCAGTATTTT. It is translated as CSVLKTTDTQYF. The chain joins TRBV29-1 to TRBJ2-3, with D unclear. CDR1 is SQVTM, CDR2 ANQGSEA, per germline. The CDR3 has 12 amino acids. V was trimmed by 5 bases and J by 2 bases, leaving 8 bases between them.

This rearrangement joins TRBV6-5 to TRBJ1-2; D might be TRBD1 (5 bases). The CDR3 has 13 residues. Germline V gene data show CDR1 as MNHEY and CDR2 as SVGAGI. The V and J ends lost 2 bases and 7 bases respectively, with 11 bases between them. CDR3 sequence reads: CASSYDGGLGYTF. The CDR3, as DNA: TGTGCCAGCAGTTACGACGGGGGACTTGGCTACACCTTC.

The chain carries TRBV7-9 and TRBJ1-1; no reliable D call. CDR3 size: 12 residues. Germline CDR1 is SEHNR and CDR2 is FQNEAQ (reference sequence). With 3 bases removed from V and 8 bases from J, the gap between germline ends came to 10 bases. The CDR3 here is CASSFREPEAFF. The CDR3 bases are TGTGCCAGCAGCTTTCGGGAGCCGGAAGCTTTCTTT.

The chain links TRBV6-5 to TRBJ2-3, with 9 positions matching TRBD1. The V segment lost 4 bases and the J segment 6 bases; nucleotides outside the gene matches: 11. Germline values: CDR1 MNHEY, CDR2 SVGAGI. CDR3 length: 16 residues. The CDR3 here is CASSSRTGGLLDTQYF. The CDR3 DNA follows: TGTGCCAGCAGTTCCCGAACAGGGGGCCTCCTGGATACGCAGTATTTT.

The chain has TRBV4-2 and TRBJ2-5; tentatively, D is TRBD1 or TRBD2 (6 bases each). With the DNA end fitting TRBJ2-7 better, the J assignment may be wrong. The germline gives CDR1 LGHNA, CDR2 YNFKEQ. The CDR3 has 13 amino acids. The CDR3 spells CASSQVRGREQYF. CDR3 in DNA: TGTGCCAGCAGCCAAGTTCGGGGGCGCGAGCAGTACTTC.

This clonotype was detected a few times. The chain uses TRBV6-2 or TRBV6-3 and TRBJ2-1; D is unresolved. CDR1 is MNHEY and CDR2 is SVGEGT in the germline V gene. The germline V and J ends were trimmed by 6 bases and 7 bases, with 13 bases remaining between them. The CDR3 is made up of 13 amino acids. The CDR3 region is CASSLLLPNEQFF. As DNA, the CDR3 is TGTGCCAGCAGCTTACTACTTCCGAATGAGCAGTTCTTC.

This clonotype came up a few times. This chain joins TRBV7-2 and TRBJ2-3; tentative D call: TRBD2 (6 bases). This CDR3 is 16 amino acids long. CDR1 is SGHTA, CDR2 FQGNSA, per germline. V was cut by 1 base and J by 2 bases, with 13 bases left in between. The CDR3 coding sequence is TGTGCCAGCAGCTTAGTACCGGGGGAAAACACAGATACGCAGTATTTT. It encodes CASSLVPGENTDTQYF.

V and J are TRBV11-2 and TRBJ2-7; D is ambiguous. Germline V gives CDR1 SGHAT, CDR2 FQNNGV. The CDR3 spans 16 residues. V lost 0 bases and J 1 base, leaving 13 bases between the germline ends. CDR3 in DNA: TGTGCCAGCAGCTTAGATGCCTTCCTGGGTTCCTACGAGCAGTACTTC. Amino acids: CASSLDAFLGSYEQYF.

The sample holds a few counts of this clonotype. V and J are TRBV6-6 and TRBJ2-1; the D gene is possibly TRBD1 (5 bases). The length of the CDR3 is 14 residues. Trimming stripped 6 bases from V and 1 base from J, with 10 bases between. Germline V lookup: CDR1 MNHNY, CDR2 SVGAGI (reference sequence). The CDR3, as DNA: TGTGCCAGCAGAGATCAGGGATCCTACAATGAGCAGTTCTTC. Its translation: CASRDQGSYNEQFF.

The chain is built from TRBV20-1 and TRBJ2-5, with D perhaps TRBD1 (6 bases). The germline gives CDR1 DFQATT, CDR2 SNEGSKA (reference sequence). V was trimmed by 1 base and J by 7 bases, leaving 13 bases between them. CDR3 length equals 13 residues. The CDR3 DNA reads TGCAGTGCTAGAGTCGGTCCCAGGGGGACCCAGTACTTC. This encodes CSARVGPRGTQYF.